The 15 T cell receptor beta chains below come from one sample, sequenced in a study of blood T cells in healthy people across ages. Together with a sample-barcoded 5' primer, a J-beta primer mix was included in a second PCR lasting roughly 6 to 12 cycles. TCRdb itself ran the 5' RACE reads through MiXCR, one entry per CDR3 protein. The sample holds hundreds of thousands of distinct CDR3 sequences, about 59% seen once. Sequencing used blood. The receptors stem from a young man in good health.

The table lists this clonotype with a few counts. The CDR3 DNA reads as TGTGCCAGCAGCGGACAAACCCCCACTGGACTAGTTGGGCAGTATTTT. It translates to CASSGQTPTGLVGQYF. The gene calls are TRBV2 and TRBJ2-3; the match to TRBD2 covers 7 bases. This CDR3 contains 16 residues. Per the germline V gene, CDR1 is SNHLY and CDR2 is FYNNEI. The V gene end was trimmed by 6 bases and the J gene end by 11 bases; junction bases not matched to a gene: 20.

In regard to this clonotype: One junction end does not reproduce the germline sequence, and a read error may be involved. The CDR3 DNA follows: TGCGCCAGCAACCAATTATTAGCGGGTTGGGGCCAAGAGACCCAGTACTTC. This sequence encodes CASNQLLAGWGQETQYF. This sequence joins TRBV4-3 and TRBJ2-5; the match to TRBD2 covers 7 bases. The CDR3 contains 17 residues. Germline loops: CDR1 LGHNA, CDR2 YSLEER.

The chain carries TRBV28 and TRBJ2-7; TRBD2 is a possible D gene (7 bases). The J call is uncertain, as TRBJ2-5 better fits the DNA end. This CDR3 is built from 16 residues. The V gene's germline CDR1 is MDHEN and CDR2 SYDVKM. The CDR3 loop is CASSAPRGAWEETQYF. The CDR3 coding sequence is TGTGCCAGCAGTGCCCCCCGGGGGGCTTGGGAAGAGACCCAGTACTTC.

The genes are TRBV10-3 and TRBJ2-4; weak D call: TRBD1 (5 bases). The V gene lost 3 bases and the J gene lost 5 bases, with 17 bases spanning the gap. Germline CDR1 ENHRY, CDR2 SYGVKD. This CDR3 contains 16 residues. CDR3: CAISESGYDAENIQYF. The CDR3 DNA reads TGTGCCATCAGTGAATCAGGGTATGACGCCGAAAACATTCAGTACTTC.

The genes are TRBV12-3 or TRBV12-4 and TRBJ2-7; 8 bases are a match to TRBD1. CDR3 length: 14 residues. Germline trimming cut 7 bases from V and 1 base from J; bases unmatched to any gene: 6. CDR3 amino acids: CASTADRASYEQYF. The CDR3 DNA reads as TGTGCCAGCACCGCGGACAGGGCTTCCTACGAGCAGTACTTC.

This clonotype was found a few times. This chain joins TRBV10-3 and TRBJ2-5; 9 bases are a match to TRBD2. CDR3 length: 19 residues. Germline-derived CDR1 and CDR2 are ENHRY and SYGVKD. The ends lost 0 bases at V and 4 bases at J; junction bases unmatched: 15. The CDR3 nucleotides are TGTGCCATCAGTGAGTCGATCGGCGGGGGGGCCGAGGTTGCAGAGACCCAGTACTTC. It yields the protein CAISESIGGGAEVAETQYF.

This chain uses TRBV15 with TRBJ2-4; 7 nucleotides match TRBD1. The end of the DNA fits TRBJ2-7 better, so the J call may be wrong. The CDR3 runs 14 residues. CDR1 is LNHNV, CDR2 YYDKDF, per germline (reference sequence). Here the CDR3 DNA reads TGTGCCACCAGCGTTCGGACAGGAGCCTACGAGCAGTACTTC. This gives the protein CATSVRTGAYEQYF.

A note on this clonotype: A read error may be the cause here, since a much bigger clone is one base away. The chain combines TRBV3-1 with TRBJ1-2, with D unclear. The CDR3 covers 11 residues. Germline V gene data show CDR1 as LGHDT and CDR2 as YNNKEL (reference sequence). Written as DNA, the CDR3 is TGTGCCAACAGCCAAGAAATGGTCTACACCTTC. Amino acids: CANSQEMVYTF.

J is TRBJ1-6 and V is TRBV5-1, with D hard to call. Trimming removed 0 bases at V and 7 bases at J, with 8 bases between. This CDR3 is 14 amino acids long. Germline V gives CDR1 SGHRS, CDR2 YFSETQ. The CDR3 loop is CASSLGLGNSPLHF. The CDR3 region has the DNA TGCGCCAGCAGCTTGGGACTGGGAAATTCACCCCTCCACTTT. Full variable domain (outside the CDR3, taken from reference TRBV5-1 and TRBJ1-6): KAGVTQTPRYLIKTRGQQVTLSCSPISGHRSVSWYQQTPGQGLQFLFEYFSETQRNKGNFPGRFSGRQFSNSRSEMNVSTLELGDSALYLCASSLGLGNSPLHFGNGTRLTVT.

This chain uses TRBV10-3 with TRBJ2-1, with unresolved D. This CDR3 is 14 amino acids long. The V gene lost 3 bases and the J gene lost 0 bases, with 6 bases spanning the gap. In germline, CDR1 is ENHRY, CDR2 SYGVKD. The DNA of the CDR3 is TGTGCCATCAGTGAACGGCCCTCCTACAATGAGCAGTTCTTC. Protein product: CAISERPSYNEQFF.

The chain uses TRBV11-1 and TRBJ2-1, with a possible D match to TRBD2 (7 bases). Trimming shortened V by 5 bases and J by 4 bases, and 12 bases separated the two germline ends. Looked up from germline, CDR1 is SGHAT and CDR2 is FQDESV (reference sequence). The CDR3 consists of 14 residues. The DNA for the CDR3 is TGTGCCAGCAGCCGGGGGGCGTCTTACAATGAGCAGTTCTTC. Its translation: CASSRGASYNEQFF.

The chain has TRBV20-1 and TRBJ1-2; tentatively, D is TRBD1 (5 bases). Germline CDR1 DFQATT, CDR2 SNEGSKA (reference sequence). The CDR3 loop spans 14 amino acids. The V end was cut by 5 bases, the J end by 1 base, with 14 bases between. The CDR3: CSAWTPSLNYGYTF. The CDR3 region has the DNA TGCAGTGCTTGGACACCAAGCCTTAACTATGGCTACACCTTC.

This clonotype was seen more than once but under ten times. This chain uses TRBV9 with TRBJ2-5; 14 bases align to TRBD2. This CDR3 has 16 amino acids. Germline V gene data show CDR1 as SGDLS and CDR2 as YYNGEE. Trimming took 2 bases from V and 4 from J; bases not matched to a gene: 4. The CDR3 DNA is TGTGCCAGCAGCGTCGGACTAGCGGGGGGCGCAGAGACCCAGTACTTC. It encodes CASSVGLAGGAETQYF.

This clonotype appeared once. The J gene is TRBJ1-2, the V gene TRBV10-3; weak D call: TRBD1 (6 bases). CDR1 is ENHRY, CDR2 SYGVKD, per germline. CDR3 length: 14 residues. Trimming took off 0 bases at V and 2 bases at J, with 7 bases between the two ends. CDR3 nucleotide sequence: TGTGCCATCAGTGAGTCGCAGGGGAACTATGGCTACACCTTC. This gives the protein CAISESQGNYGYTF.

This rearrangement joins TRBV7-2 to TRBJ1-3; 10 bases agree with TRBD1. J was trimmed by 4 bases and V by 2 bases; bases with no gene match: 8. CDR1 and CDR2 (germline): SGHTA, FQGNSA. This CDR3 is 17 amino acids long. In nucleotides, the CDR3 is TGTGCCAGCAGCTTATACTCCGGGACAGGGGCCGGAAACACCATATATTTT. This sequence encodes CASSLYSGTGAGNTIYF.